Described below is a single T cell receptor (beta chain) sequence and its context. Original processing methods: How many nucleated cells were present was estimated from reference gene primer amplification. The repertoire was sequenced with immunoSEQ multiplex PCR; TCRdb's copy has only in-frame clones and lacks some. Clone size and the V and J calls come from that table; the DNA yielded D and trimming. The sample includes about 83,000 clones, about 86% of them seen just once. This CDR3 comprises 17 residues. The V gene's germline CDR1 is MNHEY and CDR2 SVGEGT. Trimming removed 6 bases from V and 2 bases from J; junction bases left unmatched: 9. The data were taken from a study of blood T cell repertoires in COVID-19. Study background: Samples taken during acute and convalescent COVID-19 were collected in the United States, Italy and Spain. T cells, B-cell-depleted T cells, or PBMCs provided the cDNA or gDNA that served as material.

The rearrangement links TRBV6-2 or TRBV6-3 to TRBJ1-6, with 8 bases matching TRBD1. This clonotype was sampled from a woman over 75 in a cohort sampled during active or convalescent COVID-19. The sequenced sample consisted of peripheral blood. CDR3: CASSPRQGITYNSPLHF. The CDR3 DNA is TGTGCCAGCAGCCCTAGACAGGGGATTACCTATAATTCACCCCTCCACTTT.